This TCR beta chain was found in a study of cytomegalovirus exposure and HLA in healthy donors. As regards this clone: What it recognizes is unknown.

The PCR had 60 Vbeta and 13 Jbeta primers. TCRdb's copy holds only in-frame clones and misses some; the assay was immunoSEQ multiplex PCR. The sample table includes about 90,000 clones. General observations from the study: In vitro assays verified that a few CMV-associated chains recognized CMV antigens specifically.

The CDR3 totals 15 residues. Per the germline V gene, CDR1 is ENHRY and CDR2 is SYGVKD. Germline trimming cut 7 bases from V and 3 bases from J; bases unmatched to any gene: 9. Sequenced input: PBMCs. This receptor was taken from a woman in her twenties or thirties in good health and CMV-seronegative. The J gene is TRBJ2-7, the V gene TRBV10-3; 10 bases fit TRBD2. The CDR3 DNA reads TGTGCCATCACCCGGGGAGCGGGAGGGTACTACGAGCAGTACTTC. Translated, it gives CAITRGAGGYYEQYF.